These 21 T cell receptor beta chains were sequenced from one sample in a study of Ad26.COV2.S vaccination and SARS-CoV-2 variants. This table comes from immunoSEQ multiplex PCR, and its TCRdb copy is limited to in-frame clones, with some not included. There are some 520,000 clones in the sample; 87% occur only once, and roughly 13% lies in the top ten. Stated treatment: approximately 18 received Ad26.COV2.S at low or high dose, single or two shots; 5 received placebo; per-sample allocation not given. Day 63 after the first injection of vaccine or placebo was the sampling time. Specimen: peripheral blood, collected in a trial of Ad26.COV2.S vaccine versus placebo. The receptors originated from a person between 18 and 65 years old who received the Ad26.COV2.S COVID-19 vaccine or a placebo.

J is TRBJ2-7 and V is TRBV5-3; D ambiguous. TRBV5-3 carries the ORF label, with uncertain function. The CDR3 is made up of 11 amino acids. The ends were cut back, 8 bases at V and 3 bases at J, with 9 bases in the middle. CDR3 amino acids: CARPKRYEQYF. The CDR3 DNA follows: TGTGCCAGGCCAAAACGCTACGAGCAGTACTTC.

There are a few counts of this clone. The rearrangement uses TRBV11-2 and TRBJ1-6; perhaps TRBD1 as D (5 bases). V was trimmed by 3 bases and J by 7 bases, leaving 22 bases between them. The CDR3 length is 18 residues. Germline V gene data show CDR1 as SGHAT and CDR2 as FQNNGV. The CDR3 here is CASSFWSLSPGANSPLHF. The CDR3 region has the DNA TGTGCCAGCAGCTTTTGGTCTCTTTCCCCCGGGGCGAATTCACCCCTCCACTTT.

The chain couples TRBV19 to TRBJ2-5; TRBD2 agrees at 9 bases. CDR1 LNHDA and CDR2 SQIVND come from the germline V gene (reference sequence). There are 15 residues in the CDR3. The V gene end was trimmed by 6 bases and the J gene end by 4 bases; junction bases not matched to a gene: 9. Written as DNA, the CDR3 is TGTGCCAGTAGCATCACCGCGGGAGGGCCAGAGACCCAGTACTTC. Protein: CASSITAGGPETQYF.

The V call is TRBV11-2, the J call TRBJ2-1, with 11 positions matching TRBD2. The V and J ends lost 6 bases and 7 bases, in that order; junction bases with no gene match: 8. CDR1 is SGHAT and CDR2 is FQNNGV in the germline V gene. CDR3 length: 15 amino acids. CDR3: CASSFLAGGLNEQFF. The CDR3 DNA reads TGTGCCAGCAGTTTCCTAGCGGGAGGACTTAATGAGCAGTTCTTC.

A remark on this clone: A junction boundary mismatches the germline segment, possibly from a read error. The rearrangement links TRBV7-7 to TRBJ2-5; 11 nucleotides match TRBD2. In germline, CDR1 is SSHAT, CDR2 FNYEAQ (reference sequence). There are 15 residues in the CDR3. The CDR3 spells CASSLLAGVMETQYF. In DNA form, the CDR3 reads TGTGCTAGCAGCTTACTAGCGGGAGTGATGGAGACCCAGTACTTC.

This chain uses TRBV18 with TRBJ2-5; unclear D gene. The CDR3 length is 13 residues. CDR1 is KGHSH, CDR2 LQKENI, per germline. V was trimmed by 3 bases and J by 2 bases, leaving 7 bases between them. For the CDR3, the DNA is TGTGCCAGCTCACCTAAGGGTCAAGAGACCCAGTACTTC. As protein: CASSPKGQETQYF. Filled out from reference TRBV18 and TRBJ2-5, the complete variable domain reads NAGVMQNPRHLVRRRGQEARLRCSPMKGHSHVYWYRQLPEEGLKFMVYLQKENIIDESGMPKERFSAEFPKEGPSILRIQQVVRGDSAAYFCASSPKGQETQYFGPGTRLLVL.

V gene TRBV6-1 combines with J gene TRBJ1-2, with TRBD1 as a possible D gene (6 bases). This CDR3 is built from 14 residues. Germline-derived CDR1 and CDR2 are MNHNS and SASEGT. V shed 0 bases and J shed 5 bases, with 10 bases lying between them. The CDR3 region is CASSEANRAYGYTF. The CDR3 DNA follows: TGTGCCAGCAGTGAAGCAAACAGGGCTTATGGCTACACCTTC.

V is TRBV2 and J is TRBJ2-7, with no clear D. Germline V lookup: CDR1 SNHLY, CDR2 FYNNEI. V was clipped by 0 bases and J by 0 bases, with 9 bases between them. The CDR3 is 15 amino acids. As DNA, the CDR3 is TGTGCCAGCAGTGAAGCTGGGTCAGGCTCCTACGAGCAGTACTTC. Translating gives CASSEAGSGSYEQYF.

The genes are TRBV5-4 and TRBJ1-1, with 7 bases aligning to TRBD1. The CDR3 spans 13 residues. V lost 4 bases and J lost 6; bases outside the gene matches: 6. Germline V gene sequence: CDR1 SGHNT, CDR2 YYREEE (reference sequence). The chain's CDR3 is CASSHRQGAEAFF. The DNA of the CDR3 is TGTGCCAGCAGCCATAGGCAGGGGGCTGAAGCTTTCTTT.

The V gene is TRBV6-5, the J gene TRBJ2-7, with TRBD1 matching over 7 bases. Germline V CDR1 and CDR2: MNHEY, SVGAGI. This CDR3 has 14 residues. J was trimmed by 4 bases and V by 5 bases; bases with no gene match: 8. As DNA, the CDR3 is TGTGCCAGCAGTCCGGGACAGCGCTTATACGAGCAGTACTTC. Translation gives CASSPGQRLYEQYF.

The chain employs TRBV5-1 and TRBJ2-7; tentatively, D is TRBD2 (5 bases). There are 18 residues in the CDR3. The V end was cut by 3 bases, the J end by 1 base, with 23 bases between. CDR1 SGHRS and CDR2 YFSETQ come from the germline V gene. For the CDR3, the DNA is TGCGCCAGCAGCTACTCCCCTGACGGGATTACCCCATCCTACGAGCAGTACTTC. Amino acids: CASSYSPDGITPSYEQYF.

This sequence joins TRBV7-3 and TRBJ2-2, with D perhaps TRBD2 (5 bases). Germline CDR1 and CDR2: SGHTA and FQGTGA. The CDR3 has 15 residues. The V gene lost 3 bases and the J gene lost 0 bases, with 8 bases spanning the gap. CDR3 sequence reads: CASSFSGTNTGELFF. CDR3 nucleotide sequence: TGTGCCAGCAGCTTCAGCGGTACGAACACCGGGGAGCTGTTTTTT.

The genes are TRBV4-2 and TRBJ2-7, with 7 bases that match TRBD2. V dropped 1 base and J dropped 3; count of bases not matched to a gene: 6. CDR3 length equals 15 residues. The germline gives CDR1 LGHNA, CDR2 YNFKEQ. CDR3 protein: CASSQGSGIGYEQYF. CDR3 DNA sequence: TGTGCCAGCAGCCAAGGGAGCGGGATAGGCTACGAGCAGTACTTC.

The J gene is TRBJ2-7, the V gene TRBV15, with D tentatively TRBD1 (6 bases). The ends were cut back, 5 bases at V and 6 bases at J, with 11 bases in the middle. The length of the CDR3 is 12 residues. CDR1 and CDR2 from the germline V gene are LNHNV and YYDKDF (reference sequence). CDR3 in DNA: TGTGCCACCAGCTGGAGCAGGGGCGAGCAGTACTTC. Protein: CATSWSRGEQYF.

The chain uses TRBV15 and TRBJ1-2; no definite D call. V was trimmed by 0 bases and J by 7 bases, leaving 12 bases between them. This CDR3 region has 14 residues. Germline lookup yields CDR1 LNHNV and CDR2 YYDKDF (reference sequence). CDR3 sequence: CATSRDRPVGGYTF. Here the CDR3 DNA reads TGTGCCACCAGCAGAGATCGGCCAGTCGGTGGCTACACCTTC.

The rearrangement uses TRBV9 and TRBJ2-1; TRBD1 matches 9 bases. Trimming removed 3 bases from V and 3 bases from J; junction bases left unmatched: 4. This CDR3 has 15 residues. The germline V gene encodes CDR1 SGDLS and CDR2 YYNGEE. The CDR3 loop is CASSGQGGFYNEQFF. The CDR3 bases are TGTGCCAGCAGCGGACAGGGGGGATTCTACAATGAGCAGTTCTTC.

The gene calls are TRBV6-6 and TRBJ1-1, with D unclear. CDR1 is MNHNY, CDR2 SVGAGI, per germline (reference sequence). V lost 2 bases and J 1 base, leaving 8 bases between the germline ends. This CDR3 comprises 14 residues. The CDR3 loop is CASSYAQRNTEAFF. As DNA, the CDR3 is TGTGCCAGCAGTTACGCTCAACGGAACACTGAAGCTTTCTTT.

The rearrangement joins TRBV12-3 or TRBV12-4 to TRBJ2-3; the D is unclear. V dropped 3 bases and J dropped 2 bases, with 6 bases sitting between them. The CDR3 consists of 13 residues. The CDR3 is CASSLSDTDTQYF. CDR3 in DNA: TGTGCCAGCAGTTTGTCGGACACAGATACGCAGTATTTT.

The chain combines TRBV29-1 with TRBJ2-7; the match to TRBD1 covers 7 bases. The V gene's germline CDR1 is SQVTM and CDR2 ANQGSEA. The CDR3 is 12 residues long. V shed 4 bases and J 6 bases; nucleotides not matched to a gene: 6. The CDR3 protein is CSVVRGRGEQYF. CDR3 nucleotides: TGCAGCGTTGTGAGGGGGCGAGGCGAGCAGTACTTC.

The genes are TRBV5-8 and TRBJ2-2; D is unclear. The CDR3 is made up of 13 amino acids. Germline CDR1 SGHTS, CDR2 YDEGEE. V shed 5 bases and J shed 6 bases, with 11 bases lying between them. The DNA for the CDR3 is TGTGCCAGCAGGGGAACTACGGCCGGGGAGCTGTTTTTT. This translates into CASRGTTAGELFF.

The chain couples TRBV6-4 to TRBJ2-2, with 9 bases aligning to TRBD2. J was trimmed by 4 bases and V by 7 bases; bases with no gene match: 7. The V gene's germline CDR1 is MRHNA and CDR2 SNTAGT. This CDR3 spans 15 amino acids. CDR3 in DNA: TGTGCCAGCACTCAACTAGCGGGCGTCACCGGGGAGCTGTTTTTT. Protein product: CASTQLAGVTGELFF.